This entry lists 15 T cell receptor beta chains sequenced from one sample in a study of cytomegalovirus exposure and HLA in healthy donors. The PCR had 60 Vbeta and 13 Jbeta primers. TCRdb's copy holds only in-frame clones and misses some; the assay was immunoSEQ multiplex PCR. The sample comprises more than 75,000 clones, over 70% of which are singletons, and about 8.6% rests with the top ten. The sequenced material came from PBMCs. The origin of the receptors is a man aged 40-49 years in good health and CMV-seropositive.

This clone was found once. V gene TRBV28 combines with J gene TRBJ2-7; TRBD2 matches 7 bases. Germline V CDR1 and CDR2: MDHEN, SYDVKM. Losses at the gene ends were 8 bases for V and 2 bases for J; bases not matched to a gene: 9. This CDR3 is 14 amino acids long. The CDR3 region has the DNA TGTGCCAGCGGATATAGCGGGCGAACCTACGAGCAGTACTTC. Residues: CASGYSGRTYEQYF.

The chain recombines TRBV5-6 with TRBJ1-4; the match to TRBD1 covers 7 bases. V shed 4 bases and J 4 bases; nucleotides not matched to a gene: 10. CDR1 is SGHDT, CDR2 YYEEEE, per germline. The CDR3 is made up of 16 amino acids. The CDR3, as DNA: TGTGCCAGCAGCAGAAAACCGGGACAGCTTAATGAAAAACTGTTTTTT. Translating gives CASSRKPGQLNEKLFF. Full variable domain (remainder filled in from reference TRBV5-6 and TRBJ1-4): DAGVTQSPTHLIKTRGQQVTLRCSPKSGHDTVSWYQQALGQGPQFIFQYYEEEERQRGNFPDRFSGHQFPNYSSELNVNALLLGDSALYLCASSRKPGQLNEKLFFGSGTQLSVL.

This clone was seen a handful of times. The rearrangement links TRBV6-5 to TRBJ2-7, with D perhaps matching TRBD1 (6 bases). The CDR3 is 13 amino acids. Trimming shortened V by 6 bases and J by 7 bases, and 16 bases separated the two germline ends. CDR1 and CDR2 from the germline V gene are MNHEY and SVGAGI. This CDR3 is CASRRTEKAEQYF. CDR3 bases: TGTGCCAGCAGGAGGACAGAAAAGGCGGAGCAGTACTTC.

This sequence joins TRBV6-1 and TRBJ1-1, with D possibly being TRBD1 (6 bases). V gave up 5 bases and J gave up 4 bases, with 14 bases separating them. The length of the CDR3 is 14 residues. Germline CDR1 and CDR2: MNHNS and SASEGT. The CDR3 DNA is TGTGCCAGCAGTTATAACAGGGTTGGCACTGAAGCTTTCTTT. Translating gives CASSYNRVGTEAFF.

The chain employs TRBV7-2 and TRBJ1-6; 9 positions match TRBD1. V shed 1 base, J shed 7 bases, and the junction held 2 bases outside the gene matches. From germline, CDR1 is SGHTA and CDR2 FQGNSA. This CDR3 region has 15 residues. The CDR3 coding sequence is TGTGCCAGCAGCTTAGGGGGACAGGGCAATTCACCCCTCCACTTT. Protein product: CASSLGGQGNSPLHF.

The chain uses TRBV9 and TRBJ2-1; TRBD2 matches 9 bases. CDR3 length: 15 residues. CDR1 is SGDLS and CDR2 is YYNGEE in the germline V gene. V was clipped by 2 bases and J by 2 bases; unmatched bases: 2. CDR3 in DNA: TGTGCCAGCAGCGTGACTAGCGGCACCTACAATGAGCAGTTCTTC. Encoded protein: CASSVTSGTYNEQFF.

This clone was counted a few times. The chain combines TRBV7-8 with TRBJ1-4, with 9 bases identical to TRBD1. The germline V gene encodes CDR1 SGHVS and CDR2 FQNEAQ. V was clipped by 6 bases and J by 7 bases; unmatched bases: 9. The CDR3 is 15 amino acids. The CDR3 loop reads CASRSNRGHSEKLFF. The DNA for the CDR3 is TGTGCCAGCAGGTCTAACAGGGGGCATAGTGAAAAACTGTTTTTT.

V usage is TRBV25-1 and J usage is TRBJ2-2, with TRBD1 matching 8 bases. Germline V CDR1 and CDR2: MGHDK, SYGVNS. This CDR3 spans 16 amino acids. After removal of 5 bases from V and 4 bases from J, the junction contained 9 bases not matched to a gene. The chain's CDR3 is CASSRQGSLGTGELFF. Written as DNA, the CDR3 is TGTGCCAGCAGTAGACAGGGGAGTCTGGGCACCGGGGAGCTGTTTTTT.

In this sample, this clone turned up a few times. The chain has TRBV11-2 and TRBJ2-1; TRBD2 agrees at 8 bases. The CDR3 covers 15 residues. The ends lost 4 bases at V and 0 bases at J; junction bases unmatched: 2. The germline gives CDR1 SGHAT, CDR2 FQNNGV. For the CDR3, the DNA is TGTGCCAGCAGCTCGAGCGGGAGCTCCTACAATGAGCAGTTCTTC. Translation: CASSSSGSSYNEQFF.

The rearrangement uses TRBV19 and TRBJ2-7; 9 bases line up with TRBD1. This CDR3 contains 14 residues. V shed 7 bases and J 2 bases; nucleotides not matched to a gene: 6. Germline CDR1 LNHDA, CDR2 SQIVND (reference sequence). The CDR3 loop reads CASNDRGGPYEQYF. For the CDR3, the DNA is TGTGCCAGTAACGACAGGGGGGGTCCCTACGAGCAGTACTTC.

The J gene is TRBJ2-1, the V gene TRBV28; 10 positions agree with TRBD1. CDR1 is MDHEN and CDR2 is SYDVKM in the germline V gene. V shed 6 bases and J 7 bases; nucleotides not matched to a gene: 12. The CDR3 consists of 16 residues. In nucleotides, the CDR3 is TGTGCCAGCAGCCGCATACCGGGACAGGGGAGTAATGAGCAGTTCTTC. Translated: CASSRIPGQGSNEQFF.

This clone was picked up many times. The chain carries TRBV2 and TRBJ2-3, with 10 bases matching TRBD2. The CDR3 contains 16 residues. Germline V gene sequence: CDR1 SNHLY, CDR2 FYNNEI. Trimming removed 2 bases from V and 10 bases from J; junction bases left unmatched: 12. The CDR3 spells CASSEKVAGGRQAQYF. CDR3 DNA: TGTGCCAGCAGTGAAAAGGTAGCGGGAGGACGTCAGGCGCAGTATTTT.

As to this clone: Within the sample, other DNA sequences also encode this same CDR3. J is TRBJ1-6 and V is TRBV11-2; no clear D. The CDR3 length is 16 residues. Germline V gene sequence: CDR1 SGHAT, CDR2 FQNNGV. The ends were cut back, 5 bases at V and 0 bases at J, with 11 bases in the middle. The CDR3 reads CASSLGSSSYNSPLHF. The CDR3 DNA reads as TGTGCCAGCAGCCTAGGCTCGAGCTCCTATAATTCACCCCTCCACTTT.

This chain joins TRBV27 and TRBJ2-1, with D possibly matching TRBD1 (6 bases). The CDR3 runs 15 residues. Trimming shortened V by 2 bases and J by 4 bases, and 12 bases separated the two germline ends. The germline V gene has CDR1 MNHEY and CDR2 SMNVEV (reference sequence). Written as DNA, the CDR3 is TGTGCCAGCAGTTTAATAGGGGGAACGTACAATGAGCAGTTCTTC. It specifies CASSLIGGTYNEQFF.

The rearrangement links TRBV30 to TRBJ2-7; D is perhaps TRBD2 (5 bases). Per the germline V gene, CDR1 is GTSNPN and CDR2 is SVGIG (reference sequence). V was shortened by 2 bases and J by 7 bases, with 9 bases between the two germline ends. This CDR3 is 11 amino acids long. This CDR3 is CAWSLTGEQYF. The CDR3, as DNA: TGTGCCTGGAGTTTGACGGGGGAGCAGTACTTC.